This T cell receptor (beta chain) was profiled in a study of T cells in Graves' hyperthyroidism and ophthalmopathy. From germline, CDR1 is SGHAT and CDR2 FQNNGV. The CDR3 sequence is 15 residues long. Amplification of TCR beta CDR3 regions was performed using RNA transcripts as template. During a first-round RT-PCR of the TCR CDR3, the HTBI primer set was used. TCRdb ran MiXCR on the multiplex PCR reads and lists one entry per CDR3 protein. The sample shows 600,000 to 800,000 distinct CDR3 sequences, roughly 32% of them seen only once. Note on this clonotype: It may be a read error: a sequence one base away is much more abundant.

Specimen: blood. The genes are TRBV11-2 and TRBJ2-7; 8 bases are a match to TRBD1. This sequence was found in a woman in her thirties or forties with Graves' hyperthyroidism. The CDR3 loop reads CASSEQTGEDREQCF. CDR3 nucleotide sequence: TGTGCCAGCAGCGAACAGACAGGGGAGGACCGCGAGCAGTGCTTC.